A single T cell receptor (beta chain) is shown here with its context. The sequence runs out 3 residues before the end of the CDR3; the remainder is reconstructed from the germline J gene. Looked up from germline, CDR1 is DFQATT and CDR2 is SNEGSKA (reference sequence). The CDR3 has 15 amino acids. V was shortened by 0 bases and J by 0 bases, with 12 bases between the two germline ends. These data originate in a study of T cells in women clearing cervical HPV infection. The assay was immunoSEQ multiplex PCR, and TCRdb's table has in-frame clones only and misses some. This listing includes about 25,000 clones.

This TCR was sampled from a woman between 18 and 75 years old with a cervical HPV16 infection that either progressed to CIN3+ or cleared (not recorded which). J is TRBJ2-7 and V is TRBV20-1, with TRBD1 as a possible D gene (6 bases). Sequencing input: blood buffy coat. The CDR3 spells CSARDRDRNSYEQYF. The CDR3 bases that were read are TGCAGTGCTAGAGATAGAGACAGGAACTCCTACGAG.